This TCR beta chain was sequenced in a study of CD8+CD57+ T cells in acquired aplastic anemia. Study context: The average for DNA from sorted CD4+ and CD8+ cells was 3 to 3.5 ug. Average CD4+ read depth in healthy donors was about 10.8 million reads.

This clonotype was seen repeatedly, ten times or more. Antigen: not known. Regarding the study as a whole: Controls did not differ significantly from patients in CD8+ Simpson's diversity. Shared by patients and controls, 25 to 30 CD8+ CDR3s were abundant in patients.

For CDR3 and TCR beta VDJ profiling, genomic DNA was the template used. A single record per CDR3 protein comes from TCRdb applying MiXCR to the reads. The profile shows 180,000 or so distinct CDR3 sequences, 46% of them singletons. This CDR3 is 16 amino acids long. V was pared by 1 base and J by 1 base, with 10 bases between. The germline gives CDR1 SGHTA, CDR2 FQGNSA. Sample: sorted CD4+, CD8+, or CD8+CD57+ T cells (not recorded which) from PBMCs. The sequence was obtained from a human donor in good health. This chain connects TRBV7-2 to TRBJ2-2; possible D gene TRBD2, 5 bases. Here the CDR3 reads CASSLEAGLNTGELFF. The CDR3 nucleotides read TGTGCCAGCAGCTTAGAGGCGGGCCTGAACACCGGGGAGCTGTTTTTT.